The clone carrying this T cell receptor beta chain was detected only a few times. As yet, its antigen is unknown. Some clones are missing from TCRdb's copy, which holds only in-frame ones; the method was immunoSEQ multiplex PCR. The data show more than 12,000 clones, 62% seen once. The sample is drawn from a study of CD4+ T cells in melanoma. Study-wide results and caveats: A reported correlation linked neoantigen-specific CD4+ T cells to CD8+, macrophage and B cell function.

Trimming stripped 6 bases from V and 5 bases from J, with 4 bases between. The CDR3 consists of 9 residues. Germline assignment: CDR1 SQVTM and CDR2 ANQGSEA. The sequencing input was cells from a culture (not recorded whether cultured in vitro). The chain has TRBV29-1 and TRBJ1-2; unclear D gene. The receptor was derived from a human donor with melanoma. The CDR3 here is CSVEYGYTF. The CDR3 DNA sequence: TGCAGCGTAGAGTATGGCTACACCTTC.